The 10 T cell receptor beta chains below come from one sample, sequenced in a study of cytomegalovirus exposure and HLA in healthy donors. The PCR made use of 60 Vbeta and 13 Jbeta primers. Data came from immunoSEQ multiplex PCR; TCRdb stores just in-frame clones and leaves some out. The table shows some 110,000 clones, with about three fifths occurring only once. The sample comprised PBMCs. The receptors were sampled from a woman between 40 and 50 years old in good health and CMV-seropositive.

The chain is built from TRBV5-1 and TRBJ2-7; D is ambiguous. V gave up 2 bases and J gave up 4 bases, with 13 bases separating them. Germline CDR1 reads SGHRS; CDR2 reads YFSETQ. This CDR3 has 14 residues. CDR3 region: CASSLDKSGYEQYF. The DNA of the CDR3 is TGCGCCAGCAGCTTAGACAAGTCAGGTTACGAGCAGTACTTC.

V usage is TRBV2 and J usage is TRBJ1-6; 8 nucleotides align to TRBD1. The V gene end was trimmed by 6 bases and the J gene end by 3 bases; junction bases not matched to a gene: 4. Per germline, CDR1 SNHLY and CDR2 FYNNEI. The CDR3 totals 15 residues. CDR3 nucleotide sequence: TGTGCCAGCAGGGGTGACAGGGGCTATAATTCACCCCTCCACTTT. Translating gives CASRGDRGYNSPLHF.

A word on this clone: Its ends do not fully match the called genes, so a read error is possible. The V and J genes are TRBV19 and TRBJ1-2; 9 nucleotides line up with TRBD1. Germline CDR1 reads LNHDA; CDR2 reads SQIVND (reference sequence). The length of the CDR3 is 16 residues. CDR3 DNA: TGTGCCAGTAGTATTTTCGGACAGGGGAGGAGCTATGGCTACCCCTTC. Translating gives CASSIFGQGRSYGYPF. The complete variable domain, with remaining parts taken from reference TRBV19 and TRBJ1-2, reads DGGITQSPKYLFRKEGQNVTLSCEQNLNHDAMYWYRQDPGQGLRLIYYSQIVNDFQKGDIAEGYSVSREKKESFPLTVTSAQKNPTAFYLCASSIFGQGRSYGYPFGSGTRLTVV.

This clone came up a few times. This chain connects TRBV6-5 to TRBJ2-7; a possible D gene is TRBD1 (6 bases). The CDR3 loop spans 13 amino acids. Germline V gene data show CDR1 as MNHEY and CDR2 as SVGAGI. Trimming took 6 bases from V and 3 from J, leaving 12 bases between them. This chain's CDR3 is CASSPGDGYEQYF. CDR3 coding DNA: TGTGCCAGCAGCCCAGGGGATGGCTACGAGCAGTACTTC.

This clone was seen a single time. The rearrangement links TRBV5-6 to TRBJ2-1; 8 bases agree with TRBD2. The V segment lost 1 base and the J segment 3 bases; nucleotides outside the gene matches: 3. This CDR3 is 15 amino acids long. Germline V gene sequence: CDR1 SGHDT, CDR2 YYEEEE. The CDR3 bases are TGTGCCAGCAGCTTGCTAAGCGGGGGCTACAATGAGCAGTTCTTC. Translating it yields CASSLLSGGYNEQFF. The full variable domain, its missing parts supplied by reference TRBV5-6 and TRBJ2-1, is DAGVTQSPTHLIKTRGQQVTLRCSPKSGHDTVSWYQQALGQGPQFIFQYYEEEERQRGNFPDRFSGHQFPNYSSELNVNALLLGDSALYLCASSLLSGGYNEQFFGPGTRLTVL.

This clone has more than one count but fewer than ten. The genes are TRBV7-9 and TRBJ1-2, with a weak D call TRBD1 (5 bases). Germline assignment: CDR1 SEHNR and CDR2 FQNEAQ (reference sequence). CDR3 length: 14 residues. Trimming stripped 5 bases from V and 3 bases from J, with 13 bases between. The CDR3 DNA is TGTGCCAGCAGCCCGCCTTGGGGGGACTATGGCTACACCTTC. It codes for CASSPPWGDYGYTF.

The J gene is TRBJ2-5, the V gene TRBV2, with 9 bases lining up with TRBD2. Germline loops: CDR1 SNHLY, CDR2 FYNNEI. There are 15 residues in the CDR3. V trimming: 1 base; J trimming: 5 bases; junction bases outside the gene matches: 5. CDR3 sequence (DNA): TGTGCCAGCAGTGAAGTGAGGAGCGGGGGGGAGACCCAGTACTTC. Translated, it gives CASSEVRSGGETQYF.

This chain connects TRBV5-1 to TRBJ2-3; 8 positions match TRBD2. J lost 3 bases, V lost 1 base, and 4 bases had no gene match. Germline V lookup: CDR1 SGHRS, CDR2 YFSETQ. CDR3 length: 15 residues. This CDR3 is CASSLTSGKTDTQYF. The CDR3, as DNA: TGCGCCAGCAGCTTGACTAGCGGTAAAACAGATACGCAGTATTTT.

There are a few counts of this clone. The CDR3 loop reads CASSLPRAPTDTQYF. CDR3 DNA: TGTGCCAGCAGCTTGCCCAGGGCACCCACAGATACGCAGTATTTT. V gene TRBV5-4 combines with J gene TRBJ2-3, with D tentatively TRBD1 (5 bases). The V gene's germline CDR1 is SGHNT and CDR2 YYREEE (reference sequence). V was pared by 1 base and J by 2 bases, with 11 bases between. This CDR3 contains 15 residues.

The chain is built from TRBV6-5 and TRBJ1-3; D not resolved. The germline V gene encodes CDR1 MNHEY and CDR2 SVGAGI. The ends were cut back, 4 bases at V and 2 bases at J, with 9 bases in the middle. The CDR3 runs to 14 residues. The CDR3 nucleotides are TGTGCCAGCAGTTCCCTTGAGGCTGGAAACACCATATATTTT. Translated, it gives CASSSLEAGNTIYF.